These 12 T cell receptor beta chains share one sample of origin, sequenced in a study of blood T cell repertoires in COVID-19. Assay used: immunoSEQ multiplex PCR; TCRdb lists only in-frame clones, some missing. This table has roughly 250,000 clones, over 75% appearing once. The sequenced sample consisted of PBMCs or T cells enriched from blood (not recorded which). These receptors all stem from a woman aged 18-29 years who had recovered from COVID-19.

The genes are TRBV18 and TRBJ1-2, with D possibly matching TRBD1 (6 bases). CDR1 and CDR2 from the germline V gene are KGHSH and LQKENI. CDR3 length equals 13 residues. V lost 3 bases and J lost 6, with 11 bases in between. CDR3 nucleotide sequence: TGTGCCAGCTCACCGGGCAGGGGAAATGGCTACACCTTC. It yields the protein CASSPGRGNGYTF.

The genes are TRBV16 and TRBJ2-1, with 14 nucleotides matching TRBD2. V was clipped by 4 bases and J by 7 bases; unmatched bases: 3. Germline assignment: CDR1 KGHSY and CDR2 FQNENV. CDR3 size: 15 residues. In nucleotides, the CDR3 is TGTGCCAGCAGCCCCGGGACTAGCGGGGGTAATGAGCAGTTCTTC. It yields the protein CASSPGTSGGNEQFF.

The DNA of the CDR3 is TGCGCCAGCAGCCATAGACAGGGGCTGGAAACTGAAGCTTTCTTT. Its translation is CASSHRQGLETEAFF. This chain connects TRBV4-1 to TRBJ1-1, with 8 bases aligning to TRBD1. After removal of 3 bases from V and 5 bases from J, the junction contained 8 bases not matched to a gene. This CDR3 is built from 15 residues. Per the germline V gene, CDR1 is MGHRA and CDR2 is YSYEKL.

The chain combines TRBV2 with TRBJ2-1; the match to TRBD1 covers 7 bases. Germline CDR1 and CDR2: SNHLY and FYNNEI. The CDR3 totals 17 residues. The V segment lost 6 bases and the J segment 1 base; nucleotides outside the gene matches: 12. For the CDR3, the DNA is TGTGCCAGCAGGGAGACTCGACAGGGTAGGTCCTACAATGAGCAGTTCTTC. Translated, it gives CASRETRQGRSYNEQFF.

The chain links TRBV27 to TRBJ1-4; possible D gene TRBD1, 6 bases. The length of the CDR3 is 14 residues. Deletions cut 5 bases from V and 8 bases from J, with 15 bases between. CDR1 is MNHEY, CDR2 SMNVEV, per germline (reference sequence). The CDR3 DNA reads TGTGCCAGCAGTCCGGGGGGCGCCCGGGAAAAACTGTTTTTT. Amino acids: CASSPGGAREKLFF.

This chain uses TRBV2 with TRBJ2-3, with D possibly matching TRBD2 (5 bases). The V end lost 6 bases, the J end lost 4 bases, and 8 bases lay between the germline ends. Germline V lookup: CDR1 SNHLY, CDR2 FYNNEI. The CDR3 is made up of 12 amino acids. The CDR3 DNA is TGTGCCAGCAGGTTGAGGGCAGATACGCAGTATTTT. Translated: CASRLRADTQYF.

The V and J genes are TRBV3-1 (or the pseudogene TRBV3-2) and TRBJ2-3; 10 bases align to TRBD2. Trimming removed 0 bases from V and 2 bases from J; junction bases left unmatched: 5. Germline loops: CDR1 LGHDT, CDR2 YNNKEL (reference sequence). The CDR3 has 17 amino acids. This chain's CDR3 is CASSQDSSGRNTDTQYF. The CDR3 nucleotides read TGTGCCAGCAGCCAAGATTCTAGCGGGAGAAACACAGATACGCAGTATTTT.

The chain is built from TRBV6-2 or TRBV6-3 and TRBJ2-7; 8 nucleotides match TRBD1. The germline gives CDR1 MNHEY, CDR2 SVGEGT. The CDR3 length is 13 residues. Germline trimming cut 0 bases from V and 6 bases from J; bases unmatched to any gene: 1. The CDR3 coding sequence is TGTGCCAGCAGTTACTCTACAGGGGGCGAGCAGTACTTC. Amino acids: CASSYSTGGEQYF.

The J gene is TRBJ1-2, the V gene TRBV28, with unresolved D. Trimming took off 1 base at V and 8 bases at J, with 11 bases between the two ends. The CDR3 is 13 residues long. Per the germline V gene, CDR1 is MDHEN and CDR2 is SYDVKM. CDR3 DNA sequence: TGTGCCAGCAGTTTATATCAGTCTCAGGGCTACACCTTC. Translation: CASSLYQSQGYTF.

The genes are TRBV5-6 and TRBJ1-6, with a tentative D call TRBD1 (6 bases). V gave up 0 bases and J gave up 5 bases, with 9 bases separating them. CDR1 and CDR2 (germline): SGHDT, YYEEEE. The CDR3 has 15 amino acids. Here the CDR3 reads CASSLGQGNNSPLHF. CDR3 bases: TGTGCCAGCAGCTTGGGCCAGGGGAATAATTCACCCCTCCACTTT.

The genes are TRBV5-4 and TRBJ2-3, with 7 bases matching TRBD1. The CDR3 spans 16 residues. J lost 0 bases, V lost 1 base, and 5 bases had no gene match. CDR1 is SGHNT and CDR2 is YYREEE in the germline V gene (reference sequence). The CDR3: CASSLYRGSSTDTQYF. The DNA of the CDR3 is TGTGCCAGCAGCTTGTACAGGGGCTCAAGCACAGATACGCAGTATTTT.

The count of this clone is one. DNA for the CDR3: TGTGCCAGCAGCAATTCTAACAGGGGAAATTCACCCCTCCACTTT. The encoded protein is CASSNSNRGNSPLHF. This sequence joins TRBV21-1 and TRBJ1-6; the table's D call of TRBD1 was not tested on the DNA. TRBV21-1 is marked as a pseudogene. The CDR3 totals 15 residues.